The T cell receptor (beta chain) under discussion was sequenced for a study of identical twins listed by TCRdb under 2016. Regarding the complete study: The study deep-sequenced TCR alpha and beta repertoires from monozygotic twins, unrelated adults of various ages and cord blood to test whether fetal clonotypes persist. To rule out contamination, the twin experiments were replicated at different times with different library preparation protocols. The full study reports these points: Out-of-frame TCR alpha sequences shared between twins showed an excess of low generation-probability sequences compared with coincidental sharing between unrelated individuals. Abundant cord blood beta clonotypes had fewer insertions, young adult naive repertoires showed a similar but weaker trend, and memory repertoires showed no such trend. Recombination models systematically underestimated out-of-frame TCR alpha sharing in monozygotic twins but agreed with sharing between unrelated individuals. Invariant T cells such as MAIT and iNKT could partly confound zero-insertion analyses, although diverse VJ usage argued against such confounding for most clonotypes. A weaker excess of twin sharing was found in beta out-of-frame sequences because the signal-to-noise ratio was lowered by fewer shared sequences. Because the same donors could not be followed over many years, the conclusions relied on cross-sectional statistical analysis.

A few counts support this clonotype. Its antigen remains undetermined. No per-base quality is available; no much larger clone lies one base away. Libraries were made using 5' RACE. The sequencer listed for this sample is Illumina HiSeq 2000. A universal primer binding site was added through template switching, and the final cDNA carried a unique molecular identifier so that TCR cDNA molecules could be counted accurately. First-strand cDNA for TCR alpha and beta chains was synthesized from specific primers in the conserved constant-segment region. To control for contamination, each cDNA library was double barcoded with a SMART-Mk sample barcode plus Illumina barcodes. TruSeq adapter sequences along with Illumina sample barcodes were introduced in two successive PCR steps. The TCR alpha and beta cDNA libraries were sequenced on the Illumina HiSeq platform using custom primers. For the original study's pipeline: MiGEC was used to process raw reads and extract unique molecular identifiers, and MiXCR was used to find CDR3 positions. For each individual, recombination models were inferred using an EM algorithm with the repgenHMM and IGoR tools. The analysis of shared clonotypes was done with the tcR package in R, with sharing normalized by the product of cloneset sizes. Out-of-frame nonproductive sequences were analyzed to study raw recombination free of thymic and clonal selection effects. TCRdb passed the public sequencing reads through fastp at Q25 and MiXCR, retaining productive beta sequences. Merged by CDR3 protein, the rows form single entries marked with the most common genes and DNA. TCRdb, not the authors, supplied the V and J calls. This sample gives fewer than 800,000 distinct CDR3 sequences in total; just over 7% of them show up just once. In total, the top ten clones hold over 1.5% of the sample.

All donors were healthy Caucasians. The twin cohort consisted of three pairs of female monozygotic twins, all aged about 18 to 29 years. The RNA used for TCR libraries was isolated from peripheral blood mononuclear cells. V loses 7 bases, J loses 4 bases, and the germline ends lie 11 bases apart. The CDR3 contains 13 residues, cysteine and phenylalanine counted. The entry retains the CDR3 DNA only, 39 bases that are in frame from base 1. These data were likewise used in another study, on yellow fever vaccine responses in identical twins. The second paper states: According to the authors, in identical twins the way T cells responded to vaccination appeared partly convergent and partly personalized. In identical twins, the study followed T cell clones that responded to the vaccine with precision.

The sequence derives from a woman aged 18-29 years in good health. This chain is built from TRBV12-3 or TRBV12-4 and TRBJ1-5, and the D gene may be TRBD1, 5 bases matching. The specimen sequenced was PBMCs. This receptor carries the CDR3 CASTRDYNQPQHF. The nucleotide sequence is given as TGTGCCAGCACGCGGGACTATAATCAGCCCCAGCATTTT.